This T cell receptor beta chain was sequenced for a study of T cell repertoires in cytomegalovirus infection. The overall study: From public TCR beta signatures came an indication of both CMV infection and matching HLA type.

The CDR3 runs 16 residues. V dropped 3 bases and J dropped 1; count of bases not matched to a gene: 6. Per the germline V gene, CDR1 is SGHAT and CDR2 is FQNNGV. Each CDR3 protein gets one entry after TCRdb re-called the reads with MiXCR. Counted here are around 120,000 distinct CDR3 sequences, roughly 9% occurring once; the ten biggest clones make up around 9.1%. Points from the study as a whole: Identification of carriers of CMV plus the relevant HLA was performed using cumulative public TCR beta family frequency. Dominating the ex vivo response were HLA-C-restricted CMV-specific TCR beta clonotypes.

This clonotype was observed at least ten times. Antigen unknown. Sequenced: PBMCs. The chain joins TRBV11-2 to TRBJ2-3, with TRBD2 matching 8 bases. This receptor was obtained from a human donor in good health (CMV status not recorded). Some clones in this sample may be carry-over from other donors' samples. CDR3 in DNA: TGTGCCAGCAGCTTCAACTTAGCGGGGCGCACAGATACGCAGTATTTT. This codes for CASSFNLAGRTDTQYF.